This entry is about one T cell receptor beta chain. Time point denoted: peripheral blood 6 weeks after treatment start. Patients in the study were battling locally advanced or metastatic urothelial carcinoma. These data originate in a study of PD-L1 blockade in urothelial cancer. Overall study: Patients' atezolizumab regimen, 1,200 mg intravenously every 3 weeks, began in the mid-2010s. It was at 3 weeks (second dose) and 6 weeks after treatment start that blood was analyzed. Typically, measured as a median, blood samples had 141,255 T cells.

This CDR3 comprises 16 residues. CDR1 and CDR2 (germline): MDHEN, SYDVKM. V lost 5 bases, J lost 7 bases, and 14 bases stayed unmatched. Some clones are missing from TCRdb's copy, which holds only in-frame ones; the method was immunoSEQ multiplex PCR. Altogether tens of thousands of clones are present, about 90% being singletons, with the ten largest covering about 7.9%. The input for sequencing was PBMCs, taken around atezolizumab (anti-PD-L1) treatment. V is TRBV28 and J is TRBJ2-7; 10 nucleotides align to TRBD1. The clonotype originates from a man aged 70 or older with urothelial cancer. The CDR3 sequence: CASSIPRQGASWEQYF. CDR3 nucleotides: TGTGCCAGCAGTATTCCCCGACAGGGGGCGTCTTGGGAGCAGTACTTC. The full variable domain, rest sourced from reference TRBV28 and TRBJ2-7, is DVKVTQSSRYLVKRTGEKVFLECVQDMDHENMFWYRQDPGLGLRLIYFSYDVKMKEKGDIPEGYSVSREKKERFSLILESASTNQTSMYLCASSIPRQGASWEQYFGPGTRLTVT.